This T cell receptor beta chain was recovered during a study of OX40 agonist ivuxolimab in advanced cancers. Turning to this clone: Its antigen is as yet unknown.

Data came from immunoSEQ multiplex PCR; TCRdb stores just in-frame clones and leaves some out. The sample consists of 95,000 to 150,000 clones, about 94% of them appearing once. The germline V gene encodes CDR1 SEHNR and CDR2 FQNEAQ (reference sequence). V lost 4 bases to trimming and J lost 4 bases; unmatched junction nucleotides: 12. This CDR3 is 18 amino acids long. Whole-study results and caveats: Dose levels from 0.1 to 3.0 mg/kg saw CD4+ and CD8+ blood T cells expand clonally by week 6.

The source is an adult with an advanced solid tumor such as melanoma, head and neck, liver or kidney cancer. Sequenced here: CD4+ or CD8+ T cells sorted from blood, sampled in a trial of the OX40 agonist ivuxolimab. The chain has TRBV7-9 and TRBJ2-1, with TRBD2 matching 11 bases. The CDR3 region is CASSSTSGTSGDYNEQFF. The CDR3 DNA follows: TGTGCCAGCAGCTCTACGTCCGGGACTAGCGGAGATTACAATGAGCAGTTCTTC.